Below, 9 T cell receptor beta chains from the same sample are listed, as sequenced in a study of T cell changes during pregnancy in multiple sclerosis. TCRdb keeps only in-frame clones here, not all; method: immunoSEQ multiplex PCR. The sample yields approximately 89,000 clones, about 94% seen once. The sequencing used peripheral blood, collected in the third trimester of pregnancy. The receptors come from a female donor with multiple sclerosis, enrolled in a pregnancy study.

The chain is built from TRBV11-2 and TRBJ1-1; no definite D call. The CDR3 has 12 amino acids. With 3 bases removed from V and 10 bases from J, the gap between germline ends came to 12 bases. Germline V lookup: CDR1 SGHAT, CDR2 FQNNGV. For the CDR3, the DNA is TGTGCCAGCAGCTTGGGTCGGGAAGGAGCTTTCTTT. This codes for CASSLGREGAFF. Looking up the rest from reference TRBV11-2 and TRBJ1-1 gives the full variable domain: EAGVAQSPRYKIIEKRQSVAFWCNPISGHATLYWYQQILGQGPKLLIQFQNNGVVDDSQLPKDRFSAERLKGVDSTLKIQPAKLEDSAVYLCASSLGREGAFFGQGTRLTVV.

V is TRBV19 and J is TRBJ1-6, with no clear D. The germline V gene has CDR1 LNHDA and CDR2 SQIVND (reference sequence). The CDR3 has 14 amino acids. The V end was cut by 5 bases, the J end by 0 bases, with 5 bases between. The DNA of the CDR3 is TGTGCCAGTAGTTTGAGCTCCTATAATTCACCCCTCCACTTT. As protein: CASSLSSYNSPLHF.

This CDR3 is CASRGDRAKGYTF. Written as DNA, the CDR3 is TGCGCCAGCAGGGGGGACAGGGCGAAGGGCTACACCTTC. V usage is TRBV10-2 and J usage is TRBJ1-2; 9 bases match TRBD1. Germline V gene data show CDR1 as WSHSY and CDR2 as SAAADI. The CDR3 has 13 amino acids. J was trimmed by 8 bases and V by 6 bases; bases with no gene match: 7.

The V call is TRBV15, the J call TRBJ2-1; possible D gene TRBD2, 5 bases. V lost 8 bases to trimming and J lost 5 bases, with 13 bases between them. This CDR3 has 13 residues. Germline V gives CDR1 LNHNV, CDR2 YYDKDF (reference sequence). The CDR3 region is CATATSRHNEQFF. CDR3 coding DNA: TGTGCCACCGCCACTAGTCGCCACAATGAGCAGTTCTTC.

In the case of this clone: Relative to the germline gene, one junction end is altered; a read error may explain this. V usage is TRBV6-6 and J usage is TRBJ2-7, with D maybe TRBD1 (6 bases). The CDR3 is 14 residues long. CDR1 and CDR2 (germline): MNHNY, SVGAGI (reference sequence). In nucleotides, the CDR3 is TGTGCCAGCAGTTACGGGACACGCTCCCACGAGCAGTACTTC. It encodes CASSYGTRSHEQYF.

The chain has TRBV5-4 and TRBJ1-6; D unclear. The CDR3 is 14 amino acids. Trimming shortened V by 0 bases and J by 10 bases, and 11 bases separated the two germline ends. Per germline, CDR1 SGHNT and CDR2 YYREEE (reference sequence). The CDR3 sequence: CASSLVGMGSPLHF. CDR3 sequence (DNA): TGTGCCAGCAGCTTGGTGGGTATGGGCTCACCCCTCCACTTT.

The rearrangement uses TRBV9 and TRBJ2-1; 7 bases match TRBD2. The CDR3 length is 12 residues. In germline, CDR1 is SGDLS, CDR2 YYNGEE. The V gene end was trimmed by 4 bases and the J gene end by 8 bases; junction bases not matched to a gene: 3. The CDR3 DNA reads as TGTGCCAGCAGCCTTGGGGGGGATGAGCAGTTCTTC. Its protein is CASSLGGDEQFF.

The chain employs TRBV11-2 and TRBJ1-6; the D is unclear. This CDR3 spans 13 amino acids. The V end was cut by 0 bases, the J end by 10 bases, with 7 bases between. From germline, CDR1 is SGHAT and CDR2 FQNNGV. This chain's CDR3 is CASSLEGASPLHF. Here the CDR3 DNA reads TGTGCCAGCAGCTTAGAGGGCGCGTCACCCCTCCACTTT.

This clone occurred once. The chain employs TRBV5-4 and TRBJ2-2; TRBD1 aligns across 7 bases. CDR1 is SGHNT and CDR2 is YYREEE in the germline V gene (reference sequence). The V and J ends lost 2 bases and 6 bases, in that order; junction bases with no gene match: 7. This CDR3 region has 15 residues. As DNA, the CDR3 is TGTGCCAGCAGCTTAGGGCAGGGGGTCGCCGGGGAGCTGTTTTTT. Its protein is CASSLGQGVAGELFF.